The rows below give T cell receptor beta chains drawn from one sample of a study of control samples from healthy donors and cancer patients. This table comes from immunoSEQ multiplex PCR, and its TCRdb copy is limited to in-frame clones, with some not included. The sample yields roughly 84,000 clones, roughly 90% seen once. The sequenced material came from blood. The source is a man aged 45-60 years in good health. The CDR3 runs from the conserved cysteine through the conserved F or W. D genes are given only for firm matches. Part of the rows lack a size; the others show once, few, many or a class for expanded clones.

J gene | clone size | V gene | D gene | CDR3 DNA | CDR3 protein
TRBJ2-3 | - | TRBV9 | TRBD1 | TGTGCCAGCAGCGCAACCTTACAGGGGGGCACAGATACGCAGTATTTT | CASSATLQGGTDTQYF
TRBJ1-5 | - | TRBV27 | TRBD1 | TGTGCCAGCAGTCCAGACAGGGCTAATCAGCCCCAGCATTTT | CASSPDRANQPQHF
TRBJ1-3 | - | TRBV19 | - | TGTGCCAGTAGCATCAACAGGGTGTCTGGAAACACCATATATTTT | CASSINRVSGNTIYF
TRBJ2-7 | - | TRBV18 | TRBD1 | TGTGCCAGCTCACATACAGGGGTCCCCTACGAGCAGTACTTC | CASSHTGVPYEQYF
TRBJ1-2 | once | TRBV30 | - | TGTGCCTGGAGTGTCCCGGGACTGCTCGATGGCTACACCTTC | CAWSVPGLLDGYTF
TRBJ2-7 | - | TRBV9 | - | TGTGCCAGCAGCGTAGATCCGACCGAGCAGTACTTC | CASSVDPTEQYF
TRBJ1-1 | - | TRBV2 | - | TGTGCCAGCCGCTGGGACACCTCGCGAGCTTTCTTT | CASRWDTSRAFF
TRBJ1-2 | - | TRBV6-5 | - | TGTGCCAGCACCGACCGGGACAAGAACTATGGCTACACCTTC | CASTDRDKNYGYTF
TRBJ1-2 | - | TRBV16 | - | TGTGCCAGCAGCCAATCGGAGATTTGGGGCTACACCTTC | CASSQSEIWGYTF
TRBJ2-1 | once | TRBV24-1 | - | TGTGCCACCAGTGATTCACACGTCAATGAGCAGTTCTTC | CATSDSHVNEQFF
TRBJ2-7 | few | TRBV7-2 | - | TGTGCCAGCAGCTTAGCGAGGCAGGGCGAGCAGTACTTC | CASSLARQGEQYF
TRBJ1-2 | - | TRBV4-3 | - | TGCGCCAGCAGCCAAGACTCAGGGATAAACTATGGCTACACCTTC | CASSQDSGINYGYTF
TRBJ2-7 | - | TRBV27 | - | TGTGCCAGCAGTTTATCCGACAATCTCTACGAGCAGTACTTC | CASSLSDNLYEQYF
TRBJ2-3 | - | TRBV11-2 | - | TGTGCCAGCAGCTTAGTCGGACTCGGGCATCACCCAGATACGCAGTATTTT | CASSLVGLGHHPDTQYF
TRBJ2-3 | - | TRBV24-1 | - | TGTGCCACCAGTGATTTTCACAGGGACGGCACAGATACGCAGTATTTT | CATSDFHRDGTDTQYF
TRBJ1-1 | - | TRBV23-1 | TRBD1 | TGCGCCAGCAGTCAATCGACGCTTGCGGGACAGGGACGCACTGAAGCTTTCTTT | CASSQSTLAGQGRTEAFF
TRBJ1-2 | - | TRBV4-1 | TRBD1 | TGCGCCAGCAGCCAAGACGCCGCCGGGACAGCGTATGGCTACACCTTC | CASSQDAAGTAYGYTF
TRBJ2-7 | - | TRBV24-1 | - | TGTGCCACCAGTGATTTACGGACACCCCTCGAGCAGTACTTC | CATSDLRTPLEQYF
TRBJ1-1 | - | TRBV3-1/TRBV3-2 | - | TGTGCCAGCAGCCAAGATCGGAGGGATCGGGAAGCTTTCTTT | CASSQDRRDREAFF
TRBJ2-1 | - | TRBV9 | - | TGTGCCAGCAGCGAGCCGGGTTATCGAAAGGTGAATGAGCAGTTCTTC | CASSEPGYRKVNEQFF
TRBJ1-4 | - | TRBV12-3/TRBV12-4 | - | TGTGCCAGCAGTCCCCGGGGGGGTGAAAAACTGTTTTTT | CASSPRGGEKLFF
TRBJ2-3 | - | TRBV7-9 | - | TGTGCCAGCAGCTCACCCGAGCCGGGAAGATCAGATACGCAGTATTTT | CASSSPEPGRSDTQYF
TRBJ2-5 | - | TRBV4-1 | - | TGCGCCAGCAGCCAAGTGGGGGTCGAGACCCAGTACTTC | CASSQVGVETQYF
TRBJ1-2 | - | TRBV27 | - | TGTGCCAGCAGTTCTCTGAGGGATGGCTACACCTTC | CASSSLRDGYTF
TRBJ1-2 | - | TRBV27 | TRBD1 | TGTGCCAGCAGTTTCTCCCGGACAGGGAATTATGGCTACACCTTC | CASSFSRTGNYGYTF
TRBJ2-7 | - | TRBV29-1 | - | TGCAGCGTTCTGGGGTACGAGCAGTACTTC | CSVLGYEQYF
TRBJ2-3 | - | TRBV2 | - | TGTGCCAGCAGCCCAACCGTTACCCCCACAGATACGCAGTATTTT | CASSPTVTPTDTQYF
TRBJ2-3 | - | TRBV13 | TRBD1 | TGTGCCAGCAGCACCCGGGACAGGGATCGCACAGATACGCAGTATTTT | CASSTRDRDRTDTQYF
TRBJ2-3 | - | TRBV9 | TRBD2 | TGTGCCAGCAGCGTAGCAGTCGGGGGGTTAAACACAGATACGCAGTATTTT | CASSVAVGGLNTDTQYF
TRBJ1-5 | - | TRBV6-2/TRBV6-3 | TRBD1 | TGTGCCAGCAGCACGTCAATAAGACAGGGGGGGCCCCAGCATTTT | CASSTSIRQGGPQHF
TRBJ2-7 | - | TRBV10-1 | - | TGCGCCACCTTATCCGGGGGGCCTTCCTACGAGCAGTACTTC | CATLSGGPSYEQYF
TRBJ1-1 | - | TRBV18 | - | TGTGCCAGCTCACCACAAGGCGGGGGCTCTGGTTTGGCTTTCTTT | CASSPQGGGSGLAFF
TRBJ2-7 | - | TRBV7-6 | - | TGTGCCAGCAGCTTAGCCGACAGGTCCTACGAGCAGTACTTC | CASSLADRSYEQYF
TRBJ2-3 | - | TRBV6-5 | TRBD2 | TGTGCCAGCGGACTAGGGCACACAGATACGCAGTATTTT | CASGLGHTDTQYF
TRBJ1-1 | - | TRBV10-1 | - | TGCGCCAGCAGGGAAGCCAGCGGGTCGGGGAACACTGAAGCTTTCTTT | CASREASGSGNTEAFF
TRBJ2-3 | - | TRBV5-4 | - | TGTGCCAGCACCTTAATGGGGACAGATACGCAGTATTTT | CASTLMGTDTQYF
TRBJ2-3 | - | TRBV18 | - | TGTGCCAGCTCACCACGACGACAAAACACAGATACGCAGTATTTT | CASSPRRQNTDTQYF
TRBJ2-3 | - | TRBV6-4 | - | TGTGCCAGCAGTGAGGGCCGGCGAGGCACAGATACGCAGTATTTT | CASSEGRRGTDTQYF
TRBJ1-1 | - | TRBV19 | - | TGTGCCAGTAGTATAGGATCCAGGAACACTGAAGCTTTCTTT | CASSIGSRNTEAFF
TRBJ1-1 | - | TRBV7-2 | - | TGTGCCAGCAGCTTAGCATCGGGGTTCGGGGCTTTCTTT | CASSLASGFGAFF
TRBJ2-7 | - | TRBV29-1 | TRBD1 | TGCAGCGTCTACGACAGGGGGCACGCCTACGAGCAGTACTTC | CSVYDRGHAYEQYF
TRBJ2-6 | - | TRBV11-2 | TRBD1 | TGTGCCAGCAGCTTAGGACAGGGATTAGCTGGGGCCAACGTCCTGACTTTC | CASSLGQGLAGANVLTF
TRBJ2-5 | - | TRBV30 | TRBD2 | TGTGCCTGGAGTGTACCCCCTCGACTAGCGGGGGGGAGGGAGACCCAGTACTTC | CAWSVPPRLAGGRETQYF
TRBJ2-7 | - | TRBV4-3 | TRBD1 | TGCGCCAGCAGCCAAAGGACAGGGGCGGGTTACGAGCAGTACTTC | CASSQRTGAGYEQYF
TRBJ2-3 | - | TRBV30 | - | TGTGCCTGGAGTCCTCAACTTGGGGATACGCAGTATTTT | CAWSPQLGDTQYF
TRBJ2-5 | few | TRBV6-5 | - | TGTGCCAGCAGTCGTCGACAGACATGGGAGACCCAGTACTTC | CASSRRQTWETQYF
TRBJ1-1 | - | TRBV9 | - | TGTGCCAGCAGCCCCCGTTGGGGGCAAGTTGAAGCTTTCTTT | CASSPRWGQVEAFF
TRBJ1-6 | - | TRBV27 | - | TGTGCCAGCAGTTTCGGGCAGGGGATCCCAGTGGGTTCACCCCTCCACTTT | CASSFGQGIPVGSPLHF
TRBJ2-7 | few | TRBV12-5 | TRBD1 | TGTGCTAGTGGTTTGGCCACGGACAGGGACTACGAGCAGTACTTC | CASGLATDRDYEQYF
TRBJ2-5 | - | TRBV5-1 | TRBD2 | TGCGCCAGCAGCAGGGGACTAGCGGGCGAAGCGGAGACCCAGTACTTC | CASSRGLAGEAETQYF
TRBJ2-2 | - | TRBV30 | TRBD1 | TGTGCCTGGAAGAGGGGGCCGATCGGGGAGCTGTTTTTT | CAWKRGPIGELFF
TRBJ2-7 | once | TRBV2 | TRBD1 | TGTGCCAGCAGTGAGAGACAGGGGTCCGAGCAGTACTTC | CASSERQGSEQYF
TRBJ1-2 | - | TRBV2 | - | TGTGCCAGCAGTGAGGTGTCAGGGCACTATGGCTACACCTTC | CASSEVSGHYGYTF
TRBJ2-3 | - | TRBV11-3 | - | TGTGCCAGCAGCCCCCAGGCTTACGCCGGGCATACGCAGTATTTT | CASSPQAYAGHTQYF
TRBJ1-1 | few | TRBV2 | - | TGTGCCAGCAGTGGTGCAGAGAACACTGAAGCTTTCTTT | CASSGAENTEAFF
TRBJ1-1 | - | TRBV6-5 | - | TGTGCCAGCAGTTGGGGGCCCGGGGAGGGGGCTGAAGCTTTCTTT | CASSWGPGEGAEAFF
TRBJ2-5 | - | TRBV6-5 | - | TGTGCCAGCAGTTACTCGGAATCGCGGCCCTCGGAGACCCAGTACTTC | CASSYSESRPSETQYF